Detailed here is one T cell receptor beta chain. The sample originates from a study of blood T cell repertoires in COVID-19. Overall study context: The samples span acute and convalescent COVID-19 from the United States, Italy and Spain. Sample material is recorded as cDNA or gDNA derived from T cells, B-cell-depleted T cells, or PBMCs.

Germline V gene data show CDR1 as SGHTS and CDR2 as YDEGEE. The CDR3 length is 16 residues. Germline trimming cut 0 bases from V and 15 bases from J; bases unmatched to any gene: 16. Methods used by the authors: Amplified reference gene primers provided the basis for estimating nucleated cell counts. Produced via immunoSEQ multiplex PCR; TCRdb's table is partial and in-frame only. The V and J calls and clone size come from that table; D and trimming were worked out from the DNA. The sample lists 240,000 or so clones; 70% to 90% were seen once. What was sequenced was peripheral blood. The sequence came from a woman in her 40s who had recovered from COVID-19. V gene TRBV5-8 combines with J gene TRBJ2-1; 9 bases fit TRBD2. CDR3 in amino acids: CASSLVGLAGPTGGFF. Here the CDR3 DNA reads TGTGCCAGCAGCTTGGTGGGGCTAGCGGGACCAACCGGGGGGTTCTTC.